A single sample gave rise to the 22 T cell receptor beta chains below, sequenced in a study of CD8+CD57+ T cells in acquired aplastic anemia. The template used for profiling TCR beta VDJ and CDR3 was genomic DNA. TCRdb independently ran MiXCR on the reads; one entry per CDR3 protein. In the table there are approximately 270,000 distinct CDR3 sequences, approximately 55% of which are singletons. Sequenced material: sorted CD4+, CD8+, or CD8+CD57+ T cells (not recorded which) from PBMCs. The source is a human donor with severe aplastic anemia or a healthy control (not recorded which).

The V and J genes are TRBV20-1 and TRBJ1-3; no firm D call. The CDR3 is 14 residues long. The V end was cut by 6 bases, the J end by 4 bases, with 16 bases between. Per the germline V gene, CDR1 is DFQATT and CDR2 is SNEGSKA (reference sequence). CDR3 bases: TGCAGTGCGATCCCGCGGGAGGAGGGAAACACCATATATTTT. This translates into CSAIPREEGNTIYF.

The genes are TRBV20-1 and TRBJ1-2; no reliable D call. The ends were cut back, 0 bases at V and 5 bases at J, with 16 bases in the middle. CDR3 length: 15 residues. Germline lookup yields CDR1 DFQATT and CDR2 SNEGSKA (reference sequence). CDR3 coding DNA: TGCAGTGCTAGAGATCCGGTAGGGTGGGAATATGGCTACACCTTC. As protein: CSARDPVGWEYGYTF.

The V gene is TRBV6-6, the J gene TRBJ2-1; TRBD2 matches 11 bases. Unmatched junction bases numbered 6, after V lost 0 bases and J lost 5 bases. This CDR3 is 17 amino acids long. Per the germline V gene, CDR1 is MNHNY and CDR2 is SVGAGI (reference sequence). The CDR3 bases are TGTGCCAGCAGTTACTCCGGTCTAGCGGGGGGACACAATGAGCAGTTCTTC. This translates into CASSYSGLAGGHNEQFF.

The chain carries TRBV6-1 and TRBJ1-4; D is ambiguous. Per the germline V gene, CDR1 is MNHNS and CDR2 is SASEGT. This CDR3 has 15 amino acids. V lost 0 bases, J lost 0 bases, and 5 bases lay in between. The CDR3 loop is CASSEAEATNEKLFF. The DNA of the CDR3 is TGTGCCAGCAGTGAAGCGGAGGCAACTAATGAAAAACTGTTTTTT.

This clonotype was recorded at least ten times. The genes are TRBV7-9 and TRBJ2-5; 11 nucleotides align to TRBD2. Germline CDR1 and CDR2: SEHNR and FQNEAQ (reference sequence). V gave up 1 base and J gave up 5 bases; unmatched junction bases: 12. This CDR3 spans 18 amino acids. The CDR3 coding sequence is TGTGCCAGCAGCTTAGGGCTAGCGGGGGGCAACCTACAGGAGACCCAGTACTTC. Protein product: CASSLGLAGGNLQETQYF.

This chain joins TRBV6-1 and TRBJ2-7, with 8 bases matching TRBD1. Germline CDR1 is MNHNS and CDR2 is SASEGT. There are 15 residues in the CDR3. The V gene end was trimmed by 0 bases and the J gene end by 6 bases; junction bases not matched to a gene: 7. DNA for the CDR3: TGTGCCAGCAGTGAAGCGCTCGACAGGGGACCCGAGCAGTACTTC. This sequence encodes CASSEALDRGPEQYF.

This clonotype was seen ten or more times. The chain employs TRBV20-1 and TRBJ1-5; TRBD1 matches at 8 bases. The CDR3 totals 15 residues. Germline CDR1 DFQATT, CDR2 SNEGSKA (reference sequence). V trimming: 5 bases; J trimming: 2 bases; junction bases outside the gene matches: 8. CDR3 in amino acids: CSASKPGQGNQPQHF. CDR3 in DNA: TGCAGTGCTTCTAAACCGGGACAGGGCAATCAGCCCCAGCATTTT.

Many counts were recorded for this clonotype. V gene TRBV12-3 or TRBV12-4 combines with J gene TRBJ1-1; D gene uncertain. Trimming removed 5 bases at V and 3 bases at J, with 10 bases between. The CDR3 is 13 residues long. The CDR3 coding sequence is TGTGCCAGCAGTCCTCGGATGGACACTGAAGCTTTCTTT. It codes for CASSPRMDTEAFF.

Ten or more counts support this clonotype. The chain joins TRBV7-2 to TRBJ1-2; 11 bases are a match to TRBD1. The germline V gene has CDR1 SGHTA and CDR2 FQGNSA. V gave up 4 bases and J gave up 8 bases; unmatched junction bases: 3. The length of the CDR3 is 13 residues. CDR3 in amino acids: CASSSGTGGGYTF. CDR3 nucleotide sequence: TGTGCCAGCAGCTCCGGGACAGGGGGAGGCTACACCTTC.

This clonotype has at least ten counts. J is TRBJ1-4 and V is TRBV5-5; D ambiguous. Trimming took off 2 bases at V and 2 bases at J, with 16 bases between the two ends. The CDR3 consists of 17 residues. CDR1 is SGHKS and CDR2 is YYEKEE in the germline V gene (reference sequence). The CDR3 sequence: CASSLRARQGTNEKLFF. CDR3 nucleotide sequence: TGTGCCAGCAGCTTACGGGCTCGCCAAGGGACTAATGAAAAACTGTTTTTT.

V usage is TRBV2 and J usage is TRBJ2-7; possible D gene TRBD2, 7 bases. Germline values: CDR1 SNHLY, CDR2 FYNNEI. V lost 7 bases and J 2 bases, leaving 18 bases between the germline ends. This CDR3 spans 15 amino acids. In DNA, the CDR3 is TGTGCCAGCACCGTCAGTGGGGGGGGGCCCTACGAGCAGTACTTC. Translated, it gives CASTVSGGGPYEQYF. Full variable domain (missing parts from reference TRBV2 and TRBJ2-7): EPEVTQTPSHQVTQMGQEVILRCVPISNHLYFYWYRQILGQKVEFLVSFYNNEISEKSEIFDDQFSVERPDGSNFTLKIRSTKLEDSAMYFCASTVSGGGPYEQYFGPGTRLTVT.

This clonotype was counted many times. The V gene is TRBV4-3, the J gene TRBJ1-4; D may be TRBD1 (5 bases). Between the trimmed V and J ends, which lost 4 bases and 1 base, there was a span of 10 bases. Germline loops: CDR1 LGHNA, CDR2 YSLEER. The CDR3 loop spans 15 amino acids. In DNA, the CDR3 is TGCGCCAGCAGCCTCTCGGGGGGAACTAATGAAAAACTGTTTTTT. Translation: CASSLSGGTNEKLFF.

The chain combines TRBV5-1 with TRBJ2-7, with 11 bases lining up with TRBD2. V lost 4 bases to trimming and J lost 5 bases; unmatched junction nucleotides: 8. The CDR3 loop spans 15 amino acids. Germline values: CDR1 SGHRS, CDR2 YFSETQ. This chain's CDR3 is CASSRVAGGPNEQYF. The CDR3 bases are TGCGCCAGCAGCAGGGTAGCGGGGGGGCCCAACGAGCAGTACTTC.

Concerning this clonotype itself: The junction shows a germline mismatch at one end, possibly a read error. The rearrangement uses TRBV7-3 and TRBJ2-1; D is unresolved. This CDR3 is 14 amino acids long. CDR1 SGHTA and CDR2 FQGTGA come from the germline V gene. The CDR3 reads CDSSLRTHSNEQFF. CDR3 bases: TGTGACAGCAGCCTCAGGACGCACTCCAATGAGCAGTTCTTC.

The V call is TRBV29-1, the J call TRBJ2-5; 7 nucleotides match TRBD1. The CDR3 loop spans 13 amino acids. CDR1 SQVTM and CDR2 ANQGSEA come from the germline V gene. Losses at the gene ends were 8 bases for V and 3 bases for J; bases not matched to a gene: 9. For the CDR3, the DNA is TGCAGCCCTACAGGGGTCCCCAAAGAGACCCAGTACTTC. Protein: CSPTGVPKETQYF. The full variable domain, its missing parts supplied by reference TRBV29-1 and TRBJ2-5, is SAVISQKPSRDICQRGTSLTIQCQVDSQVTMMFWYRQQPGQSLTLIATANQGSEATYESGFVIDKFPISRPNLTFSTLTVSNMSPEDSSIYLCSPTGVPKETQYFGPGTRLLVL.

This clonotype was seen at least ten times. The chain couples TRBV20-1 to TRBJ1-1, with D perhaps matching TRBD1 (5 bases). The ends were cut back, 0 bases at V and 4 bases at J, with 15 bases in the middle. In germline, CDR1 is DFQATT, CDR2 SNEGSKA (reference sequence). The CDR3 length is 15 residues. CDR3 sequence: CSARDSSRTITEAFF. In DNA, the CDR3 is TGCAGTGCTAGAGATTCGAGCCGGACAATCACTGAAGCTTTCTTT.

The chain has TRBV24-1 and TRBJ2-5; D remains ambiguous. This CDR3 region has 14 residues. Trimming removed 5 bases from V and 5 bases from J, with 14 bases in between. CDR1 KGHDR and CDR2 SFDVKD come from the germline V gene. CDR3 coding DNA: TGTGCCACCAGTGCATTGTCCCGGTGGGAGACCCAGTACTTC. Translating gives CATSALSRWETQYF.

The chain combines TRBV10-3 with TRBJ2-7; 8 nucleotides match TRBD1. V trimming: 4 bases; J trimming: 3 bases; junction bases outside the gene matches: 5. Germline CDR1 reads ENHRY; CDR2 reads SYGVKD. The length of the CDR3 is 14 residues. The CDR3 sequence is CAISADRAGYEQYF. The DNA of the CDR3 is TGTGCCATCAGTGCGGACAGGGCTGGCTACGAGCAGTACTTC.

This chain joins TRBV11-2 and TRBJ1-1, with no clear D. CDR3 length: 14 residues. Germline V CDR1 and CDR2: SGHAT, FQNNGV. Trimming cost V 5 bases and J 1 base, with 11 bases left between them. The CDR3, as DNA: TGTGCCAGCAGCATTACGATACCGAACACTGAAGCTTTCTTT. Translated: CASSITIPNTEAFF.

The CDR3 DNA reads TGTGCCAGCAGGCCCCCCCAACGGGACAGGGGGACACCCCTCCACTTT. It encodes CASRPPQRDRGTPLHF. The rearrangement joins TRBV2 to TRBJ1-6; 11 bases agree with TRBD1. The length of the CDR3 is 16 residues. CDR1 and CDR2 (germline): SNHLY, FYNNEI. The V and J ends lost 6 bases and 11 bases, in that order; junction bases with no gene match: 12.

This sequence joins TRBV12-3 or TRBV12-4 and TRBJ2-7, with D tentatively TRBD1 (5 bases). The CDR3 runs 14 residues. V gave up 5 bases and J gave up 0 bases, with 11 bases separating them. CDR3 loop: CASSAGSSSYEQYF. The CDR3 DNA reads as TGTGCCAGCAGTGCAGGGTCGAGCTCCTACGAGCAGTACTTC.

This clonotype has a handful of counts. The V gene is TRBV6-5, the J gene TRBJ2-7, with D unresolved. Germline V gene sequence: CDR1 MNHEY, CDR2 SVGAGI. V was pared by 4 bases and J by 5 bases, with 6 bases between. The CDR3 is 11 residues long. This chain's CDR3 is CASSSSDEQYF. DNA for the CDR3: TGTGCCAGCAGTTCGAGCGACGAGCAGTACTTC.